This T cell receptor (beta chain) was captured by sequencing in a study of blood T cell repertoires in COVID-19 (dated by TCRdb to the early 2020s). A note on the overall study: The collaborator samples originated in the United States, Italy and Spain and spanned the acute and convalescent phases of COVID-19. The material from the prospective study consisted of cDNA or gDNA derived from T cells, B-cell-depleted T cells, or PBMCs. Deeply sampled blood TCRbeta repertoires from subjects exposed to, actively infected with, or recovered from COVID-19 were included in the dataset. The repertoires were released in a freely available public database intended as a resource for research on the immune response to SARS-CoV-2. The samples were drawn from the first 160 participants of the ongoing ImmuneRACE study and from 950 to 1,500 subjects provided by 6 global collaborators. Sample metadata almost always included a de-identified subject ID, COVID-19 status, age in years and sex. HLA class I and class II types, where available, came from metadata supplied by the sample provider rather than from assay-based typing. Summary of the overall study and its limitations: How much clinical and demographic metadata was included differed by source and by participant, and the metadata was provided uncurated.

As regards this clone: Its cognate antigen has yet to be identified. Qualities for individual bases were not recorded, and no much larger clone is one base off.

The immunoSEQ Assay, a bias-controlled multiplex PCR, was used to amplify TCRbeta CDR3 regions from genomic DNA. Turning to the authors' computational methods: The number of nucleated cells in each sample was estimated by amplification of reference gene primers within the assay. To quantify the absolute abundance of each unique TCRbeta CDR3 rearrangement, sequence reads were collapsed and filtered. For each sample, productive Simpson clonality was calculated by taking the square root of Simpson's diversity index across productive rearrangements. TCRdb retrieved this table from immuneACCESS and kept in-frame rearrangements only. Not all clones are present; in checked studies, unresolved V genes account for under half, and no reason is known for the remainder. V, J and clone size derive from that table, while D and trimming were established from the DNA sequence. The sample records some 40,000 clones, roughly three quarters of which are singletons. The top ten clonotypes cover under 20% of the sample.

The collaborating institutions used their own protocols to collect whole blood in K2EDTA tubes. For TCRbeta analysis, collaborators shipped samples as frozen whole blood, isolated PBMCs, or DNA extracted from either of those sample types. Material for sequencing was peripheral blood. This TCR was recovered from a man between 65 and 85 years old with acute or convalescent COVID-19.

The CDR3: CASSRDSRNNSPLHF. The DNA sequence reads TGCGCCAGCAGCCGGGACAGCCGTAATAATTCACCCCTCCACTTT. The sequence is built from TRBV4-3 and TRBJ1-6; 7 nucleotides in the junction match TRBD1. Trimming removed 4 bases from V and 5 bases from J; the gene matches leave 5 bases unexplained. The CDR3 sequence holds 15 residues, the cysteine and phenylalanine included. Kept here is only the CDR3 DNA, which spans 45 bases and is read in frame from base 1. CDR1 and CDR2 are drawn from the germline V gene: LGHNA, YSLEER.